The table lists the clone carrying this TCR beta chain with a few counts. The repertoire was sequenced with immunoSEQ multiplex PCR; TCRdb's copy has only in-frame clones and lacks some. The sample records approximately 65,000 clones, about three quarters being singletons. This specimen belongs to a study of blood T cell repertoires in COVID-19. The CDR3 runs 16 residues. The germline V and J ends were trimmed by 0 bases and 4 bases, with 10 bases remaining between them. Germline CDR1 reads LNHDA; CDR2 reads SQIVND (reference sequence). Input material: peripheral blood. This TCR was sampled from a human donor in a cohort sampled during active COVID-19. The rearrangement joins TRBV19 to TRBJ2-6; D may be TRBD1 (5 bases). In DNA, the CDR3 is TGTGCCAGTAGTATAGACCCAGGGTACGGGGCCAACGTCCTGACTTTC. Translating gives CASSIDPGYGANVLTF.